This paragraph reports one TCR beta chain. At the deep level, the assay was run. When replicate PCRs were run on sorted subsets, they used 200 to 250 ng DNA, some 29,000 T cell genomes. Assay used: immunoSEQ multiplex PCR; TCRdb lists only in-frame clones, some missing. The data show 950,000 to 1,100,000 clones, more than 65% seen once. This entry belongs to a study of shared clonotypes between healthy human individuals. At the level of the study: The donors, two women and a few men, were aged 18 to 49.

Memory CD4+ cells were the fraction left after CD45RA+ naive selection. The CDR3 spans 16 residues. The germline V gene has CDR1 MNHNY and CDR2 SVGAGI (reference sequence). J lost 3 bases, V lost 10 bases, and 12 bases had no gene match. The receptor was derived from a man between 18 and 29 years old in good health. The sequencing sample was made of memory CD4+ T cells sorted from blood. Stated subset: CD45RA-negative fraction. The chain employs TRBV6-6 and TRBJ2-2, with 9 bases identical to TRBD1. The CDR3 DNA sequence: TGTGCCATCAGAACAGGGGGCGCTGGGCACACCGGGGAGCTGTTTTTT. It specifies CAIRTGGAGHTGELFF.